These 2 T cell receptor beta chains were sequenced from one sample in a study of blood T cell repertoires in COVID-19. Libraries were prepared by immunoSEQ multiplex PCR; TCRdb keeps only in-frame clonotypes and omits some of them. The table records some 80,000 clones, 79% of them present only once. Sequenced material: peripheral blood. The source is a woman of 80 years or more with active or convalescent COVID-19.

The chain recombines TRBV5-1 with TRBJ2-3, with 12 bases matching TRBD2. The CDR3 totals 16 residues. Germline V gene lookup returns CDR1 SGHRS and CDR2 YFSETQ. The V segment lost 1 base and the J segment 4 bases; nucleotides outside the gene matches: 4. The CDR3 sequence: CASSLITSGGSDTQYF. CDR3 DNA sequence: TGCGCCAGCAGCTTGATCACTAGCGGGGGGTCAGATACGCAGTATTTT.

The chain has TRBV5-1 and TRBJ1-6, with 7 bases lining up with TRBD1. Germline trimming cut 0 bases from V and 9 bases from J; bases unmatched to any gene: 6. The germline gives CDR1 SGHRS, CDR2 YFSETQ. The CDR3 runs to 15 residues. The CDR3 sequence: CASSLGTGAGSPLHF. The CDR3 DNA is TGCGCCAGCAGCTTGGGTACAGGGGCCGGTTCACCCCTCCACTTT.